These T cell receptor beta chains were read from a single sample in a study of blood T cell repertoires in COVID-19. Sequenced by immunoSEQ multiplex PCR; TCRdb stores in-frame clones only, minus some. The table records roughly 140,000 clones, approximately 89% of them present only once. Sequenced sample: peripheral blood. The receptor source for this set is a woman aged 50 to 65 with acute or convalescent COVID-19. Both conserved end residues are part of each CDR3. Each record gives: J gene, D gene, V gene, CDR3 DNA, CDR3 protein. A D gene is named only where the DNA matches it firmly.

>TRBJ1-1|-|TRBV19
TGTGCCAGTACCGTCCAGGGCACTGAAGCTTTCTTT
CASTVQGTEAFF
>TRBJ1-1|TRBD1|TRBV12-3/TRBV12-4
TGTGCCAGCAGAAACAGGGGTATGGCTTTCTTT
CASRNRGMAFF
>TRBJ1-5|-|TRBV21-1
TGTGCCAGCAGCGGTAAAGCTACGGGCCTCGGGGGTCAGCCCCAGCATTTT
CASSGKATGLGGQPQHF
>TRBJ1-3|-|TRBV9
TGTGCCAGCAGCGGGGGGCTCTCTGGAAACACCATATATTTT
CASSGGLSGNTIYF
>TRBJ2-3|TRBD2|TRBV18
TGTGCCAGCTCACTAAATATAGCGGGGGAAAGCACAGATACGCAGTATTTT
CASSLNIAGESTDTQYF
>TRBJ2-1|TRBD1|TRBV18
TGTGCCAGCTCACCGGTCCAGGGGGTCTACAATGAGCAGTTCTTC
CASSPVQGVYNEQFF
>TRBJ1-4|-|TRBV30
TGTGCCTGGAGTGTCCGGTTTCCAACTAATGAAAAACTGTTTTTT
CAWSVRFPTNEKLFF
>TRBJ1-1|-|TRBV6-1
TGTGCCAGCAGTGAAGGGACACTGAACACTGAAGCTTTCTTT
CASSEGTLNTEAFF
>TRBJ1-2|TRBD1|TRBV3-1/TRBV3-2
TGTGCCAGCAGCCAATCTGGGCAGGGGGCGGTTGGCTACACCTTC
CASSQSGQGAVGYTF
>TRBJ1-2|TRBD1|TRBV27
TGTGCCAGCAGGGGGACAGCAGCTAACTATGGCTACACCTTC
CASRGTAANYGYTF
>TRBJ2-2|-|TRBV9
TGTGCCAGCAGCGTCCAAAGAGCGAGTCCCAACACCGGGGAGCTGTTTTTT
CASSVQRASPNTGELFF
>TRBJ1-4|-|TRBV7-9
TGTGCCAGCAGCTTAGCGGAGAAGGGTAGGGGTGAAAAACTGTTTTTT
CASSLAEKGRGEKLFF
>TRBJ1-5|TRBD1|TRBV6-5
TGTGCCAGCAGCCCCAGGGGGCGGAATCAGCCCCAGCATTTT
CASSPRGRNQPQHF
>TRBJ1-2|TRBD1|TRBV3-1/TRBV3-2
TGTGCCAGCAGACCCGGGACAGCCTTTTATGGCTACACCTTC
CASRPGTAFYGYTF